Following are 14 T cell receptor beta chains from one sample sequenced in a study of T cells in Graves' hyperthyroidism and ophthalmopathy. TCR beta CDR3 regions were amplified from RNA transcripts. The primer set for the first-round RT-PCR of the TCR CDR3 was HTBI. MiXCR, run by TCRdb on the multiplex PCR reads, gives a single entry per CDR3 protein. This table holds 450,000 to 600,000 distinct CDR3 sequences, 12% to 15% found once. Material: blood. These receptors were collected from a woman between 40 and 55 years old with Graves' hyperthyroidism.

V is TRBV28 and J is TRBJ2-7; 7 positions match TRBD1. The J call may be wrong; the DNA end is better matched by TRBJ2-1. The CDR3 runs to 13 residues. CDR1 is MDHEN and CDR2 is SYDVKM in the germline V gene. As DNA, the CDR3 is TGTGCCAGCAGCCCACAGGGGTCCTACGAGCAGTTCTTC. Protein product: CASSPQGSYEQFF.

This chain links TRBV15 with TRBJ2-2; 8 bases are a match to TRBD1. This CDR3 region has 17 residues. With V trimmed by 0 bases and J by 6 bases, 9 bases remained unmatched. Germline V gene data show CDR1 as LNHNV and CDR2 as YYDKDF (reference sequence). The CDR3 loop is CATSRDLATRGPGELFF. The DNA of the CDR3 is TGTGCCACCAGCAGAGACCTAGCGACCAGGGGGCCCGGGGAGCTGTTTTTT.

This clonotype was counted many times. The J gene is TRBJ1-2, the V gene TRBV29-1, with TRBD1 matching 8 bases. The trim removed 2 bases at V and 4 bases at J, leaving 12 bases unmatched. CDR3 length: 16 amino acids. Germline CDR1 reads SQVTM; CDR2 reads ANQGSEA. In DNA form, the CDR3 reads TGCAGCGTTGAAAAGGGGCGGCAGGGGGCAATCTATGGCTACACCTTC. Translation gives CSVEKGRQGAIYGYTF.

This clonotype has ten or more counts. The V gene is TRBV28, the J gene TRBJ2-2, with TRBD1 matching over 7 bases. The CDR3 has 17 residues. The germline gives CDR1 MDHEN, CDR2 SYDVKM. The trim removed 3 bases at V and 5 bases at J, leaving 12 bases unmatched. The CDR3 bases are TGTGCCAGCAGTTTTTGGACAGGCCCTAGGGGGACCGGGGAGCTGTTTTTT. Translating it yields CASSFWTGPRGTGELFF. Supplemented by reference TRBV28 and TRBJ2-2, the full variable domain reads DVKVTQSSRYLVKRTGEKVFLECVQDMDHENMFWYRQDPGLGLRLIYFSYDVKMKEKGDIPEGYSVSREKKERFSLILESASTNQTSMYLCASSFWTGPRGTGELFFGEGSRLTVL.

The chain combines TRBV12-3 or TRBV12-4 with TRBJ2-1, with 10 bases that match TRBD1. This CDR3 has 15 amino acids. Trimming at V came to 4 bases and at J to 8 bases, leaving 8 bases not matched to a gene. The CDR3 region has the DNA TGTGCCAGCAGTTCGCCGGGACAGGGGAGGCATGAGCAGTTCTTC. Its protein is CASSSPGQGRHEQFF.

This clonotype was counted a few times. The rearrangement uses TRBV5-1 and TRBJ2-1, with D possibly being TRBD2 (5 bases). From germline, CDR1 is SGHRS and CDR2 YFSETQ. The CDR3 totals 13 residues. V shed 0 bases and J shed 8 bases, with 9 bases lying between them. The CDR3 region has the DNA TGCGCCAGCAGCTTGGGTAGCGACGATGAGCAGTTCTTC. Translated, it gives CASSLGSDDEQFF.

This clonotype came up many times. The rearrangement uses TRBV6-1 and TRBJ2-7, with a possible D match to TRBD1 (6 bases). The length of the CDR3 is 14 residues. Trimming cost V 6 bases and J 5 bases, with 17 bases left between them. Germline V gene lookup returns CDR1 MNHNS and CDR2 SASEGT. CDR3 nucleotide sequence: TGTGCCAGCAGCTCCGGACAGAGGAGCCACGAGCAGTACTTC. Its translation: CASSSGQRSHEQYF.

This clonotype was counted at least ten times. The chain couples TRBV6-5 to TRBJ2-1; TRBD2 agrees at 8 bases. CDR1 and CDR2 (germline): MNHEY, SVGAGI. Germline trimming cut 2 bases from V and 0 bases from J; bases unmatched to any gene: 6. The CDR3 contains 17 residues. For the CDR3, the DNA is TGTGCCAGCAGTTACCTCACGGGGGGGTTCTCCTACAATGAGCAGTTCTTC. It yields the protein CASSYLTGGFSYNEQFF.

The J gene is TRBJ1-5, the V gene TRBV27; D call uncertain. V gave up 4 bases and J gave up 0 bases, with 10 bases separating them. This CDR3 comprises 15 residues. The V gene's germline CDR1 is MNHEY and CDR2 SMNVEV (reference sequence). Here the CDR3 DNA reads TGTGCCAGCAGTTGGCGGTTTAATAGCAATCAGCCCCAGCATTTT. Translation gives CASSWRFNSNQPQHF.

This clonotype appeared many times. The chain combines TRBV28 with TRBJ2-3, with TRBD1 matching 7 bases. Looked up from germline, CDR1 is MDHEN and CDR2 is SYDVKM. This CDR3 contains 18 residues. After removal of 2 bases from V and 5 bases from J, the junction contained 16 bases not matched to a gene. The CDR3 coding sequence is TGTGCCAGCAGTTTAGACCCTCCTCAAACAGGGGTACGAGATACGCAGTATTTT. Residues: CASSLDPPQTGVRDTQYF. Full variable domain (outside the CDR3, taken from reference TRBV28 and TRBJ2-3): DVKVTQSSRYLVKRTGEKVFLECVQDMDHENMFWYRQDPGLGLRLIYFSYDVKMKEKGDIPEGYSVSREKKERFSLILESASTNQTSMYLCASSLDPPQTGVRDTQYFGPGTRLTVL.

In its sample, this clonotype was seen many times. CDR3 DNA sequence: TGTGCCAGCAGTTTAAAGACGAGTCCCTCGTGGAATGAGCAGTTCTTC. It specifies CASSLKTSPSWNEQFF. The V call is TRBV12-3 or TRBV12-4, the J call TRBJ2-1; D ambiguous. V shed 2 bases and J shed 7 bases, with 18 bases lying between them. The CDR3 is 16 residues long.

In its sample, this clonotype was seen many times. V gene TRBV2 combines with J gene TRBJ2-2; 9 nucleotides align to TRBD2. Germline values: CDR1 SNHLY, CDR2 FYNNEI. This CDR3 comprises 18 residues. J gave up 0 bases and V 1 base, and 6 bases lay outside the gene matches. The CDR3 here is CASSEVLAGVSNTGELFF. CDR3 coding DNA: TGTGCCAGCAGTGAAGTGTTAGCGGGAGTGTCGAACACCGGGGAGCTGTTTTTT.

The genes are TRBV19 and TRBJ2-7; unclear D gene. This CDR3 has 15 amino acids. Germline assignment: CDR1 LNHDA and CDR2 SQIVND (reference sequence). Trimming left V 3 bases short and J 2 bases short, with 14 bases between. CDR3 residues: CASSIGLGRTYEQYF. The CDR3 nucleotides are TGTGCCAGTAGTATCGGTCTAGGCCGTACCTACGAGCAGTACTTC.

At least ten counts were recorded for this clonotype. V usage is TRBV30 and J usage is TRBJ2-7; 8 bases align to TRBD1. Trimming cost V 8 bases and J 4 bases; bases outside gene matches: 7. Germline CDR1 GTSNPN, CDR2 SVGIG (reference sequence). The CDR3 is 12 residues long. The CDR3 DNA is TGTGCCGCCACCGGGACAGGATACGAGCAGTACTTC. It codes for CAATGTGYEQYF.